This TCR beta chain was sequenced for a study of cytomegalovirus exposure and HLA in healthy donors. General observations from the study: Several of the most significant clusters appeared linked to common viral pathogens, based on a later analysis. By a later analysis, the bulk of CMV-associated TCR beta chains appeared HLA-restricted. V segments that were indistinguishable, TRBV6-2 and TRBV6-3 among them, were omitted from analysis.

Both 60 Vbeta primers and 13 Jbeta primers went into the PCR. Some clones are missing from TCRdb's copy, which holds only in-frame ones; the method was immunoSEQ multiplex PCR. The sample has 130,000 to 150,000 clones; roughly 80% are singletons. Comment on this clone: Its target is not known.

The junction had 5 bases not matched to a gene; V was cut back by 4 bases and J by 3 bases. The CDR3 spans 15 residues. Germline values: CDR1 SGHTS, CDR2 YDEGEE. This receptor was obtained from a man between 25 and 39 years old in good health and CMV-seropositive. The specimen sequenced was PBMCs. This chain links TRBV5-8 with TRBJ2-1; 9 nucleotides line up with TRBD1. The CDR3 DNA reads TGTGCCAGCAGCCCGGGACAGGGTAGCTACAATGAGCAGTTCTTC. Its protein product is CASSPGQGSYNEQFF. The full variable domain, completed using reference TRBV5-8 and TRBJ2-1, is EAGVTQSPTHLIKTRGQQATLRCSPISGHTSVYWYQQALGLGLQFLLWYDEGEERNRGNFPPRFSGRQFPNYSSELNVNALELEDSALYLCASSPGQGSYNEQFFGPGTRLTVL.